The rows below give T cell receptor beta chains drawn from one sample of a study of early T cells in non-severe SARS-CoV-2 infection. In TCRdb, the 5' RACE reads were re-called with MiXCR into one record per CDR3 protein. In the table there are 25,000 to 35,000 distinct CDR3 sequences, 5.5% to 6% of which are singletons. What was sequenced was whole blood. Receptors were obtained from an adult who was a healthcare worker with PCR-confirmed SARS-CoV-2 infection or an uninfected control (not recorded which). CDR3s include the opening cysteine and the closing phenylalanine or tryptophan. The D gene is left open where the match is weak. Rows give clone size only sometimes, using once, few, many, or a class for an expanded clone.

j_gene | d_gene | v_gene | abundance | CDR3nt | CDR3aa
TRBJ2-5 | NA | TRBV4-2 | NA | TGTGCCAGCAGCCTCCTTTTCCAAGAGACCCAGTACTTC | CASSLLFQETQYF
TRBJ2-5 | TRBD2 | TRBV7-8 | NA | TGTGCCAGCAGCTTACTGAGCGGGGGGCAAGGATTCTCCCAGTACTTC | CASSLLSGGQGFSQYF
TRBJ1-4 | NA | TRBV7-9 | NA | TGTGCCAGCAGCAACTACAGGGAGGAAGCTAATGAAAAACTGTTTTTT | CASSNYREEANEKLFF
TRBJ1-5 | NA | TRBV5-4 | many | TGTGCCAGCAGCTCCTCAGGGGTCAATCAGCCCCAGCATTTT | CASSSSGVNQPQHF
TRBJ2-2 | NA | TRBV12-3/TRBV12-4 | few | TGTGCCAGCAACCTACTAGGCGGGCTTAACACCGGGGAGCTGTTTTTT | CASNLLGGLNTGELFF
TRBJ2-5 | NA | TRBV12-3/TRBV12-4 | many | TGTGCCAGCAGGACCGCGGGGCAAGAGACCCAGTACTTC | CASRTAGQETQYF
TRBJ2-3 | NA | TRBV6-2/TRBV6-3 | many | TGTGCCAGCAGACTCACGACAGATACGCAGTATTTT | CASRLTTDTQYF
TRBJ2-7 | NA | TRBV7-9 | many | TGTGCCAGCAGCCGCGCGTTGGGGGACTACGAGCAGTACTTC | CASSRALGDYEQYF
TRBJ2-3 | NA | TRBV6-6 | many | TGTGCCAGCAGTAGCCACCTACCTAGCACAGATACGCAGTATTTT | CASSSHLPSTDTQYF
TRBJ2-3 | NA | TRBV30 | many | TGTGCCTGGAGGGCCGGAGATACGCAGTATTTT | CAWRAGDTQYF
TRBJ2-7 | TRBD1 | TRBV6-6 | many | TGTGCCAGCAGGCCTTGGGGGACAGACTACGAGCAGTACTTC | CASRPWGTDYEQYF
TRBJ2-7 | TRBD2 | TRBV6-2/TRBV6-3 | many | TGTGCCAGCAGGCCACGGGGGGAGTTCTACGAGCAGTACTTC | CASRPRGEFYEQYF
TRBJ2-7 | TRBD1 | TRBV29-1 | many | TGCAGCGTTGAAGACCGGACAGGGGGAGGCGAGCAGTACTTC | CSVEDRTGGGEQYF
TRBJ1-6 | TRBD1 | TRBV18 | many | TGTGCCAGCTCACTCTGGACAGGCGGCTCCTATAATTCACCCCTCCACTTT | CASSLWTGGSYNSPLHF
TRBJ2-4 | NA | TRBV6-6 | many | TGTGCCAGCAGTATCCAAAGGGGGGCAGCCAAAAACATTCAGTACTTC | CASSIQRGAAKNIQYF
TRBJ2-3 | NA | TRBV10-1 | many | TGCGCCAGCAGTGTGTCCCGACTAGGGAGCACAGATACGCAGTATTTT | CASSVSRLGSTDTQYF
TRBJ1-1 | NA | TRBV2 | many | TGTGCCAGTACCCCCCGGGGGGCCGAAGGGACTGAAGCTTTCTTT | CASTPRGAEGTEAFF
TRBJ2-3 | NA | TRBV11-3 | many | TGTGCCAGCAGCTTCGGCCCCCCCATGGGAGGTAGAGATACGCAGTATTTT | CASSFGPPMGGRDTQYF
TRBJ2-5 | NA | TRBV5-1 | few | TGCGCCAGCAGCTTGGTGCCAACTAGCCAACAAGAGACCCAGTACTTC | CASSLVPTSQQETQYF
TRBJ2-1 | TRBD1 | TRBV24-1 | few | TGTGCCACGCAGGGGTCAGGGGGCGGGAATGAGCAGTTCTTC | CATQGSGGGNEQFF
TRBJ2-1 | TRBD2 | TRBV29-1 | many | TGCAGCGTTGAAGCCCCTGGGGACGAGCGGGAGAGCGGGGCTTTGAATGAGCAGTTCTTC | CSVEAPGDERESGALNEQFF
TRBJ2-7 | NA | TRBV12-3/TRBV12-4 | many | TGTGCCAGCAGTTTTTTCCCATACGAGCAGTACTTC | CASSFFPYEQYF
TRBJ2-1 | NA | TRBV30 | few | TGTGCCTGGAGCGGCTATTACTACAATGAGCAGTTCTTC | CAWSGYYYNEQFF
TRBJ2-1 | TRBD2 | TRBV18 | NA | TGTGCCAGCTCACCCTCCCGCCTAGCGGGAAAAGACAATGAGCAGTTCTTC | CASSPSRLAGKDNEQFF
TRBJ1-2 | NA | TRBV10-2 | few | TGCGCCAGCAGGGAAGGGGCAAAGGATGGCTACACCTTC | CASREGAKDGYTF
TRBJ1-2 | NA | TRBV10-3 | many | TGTGCCATCGAAGACGCCAGCTATGGCTACACCTTC | CAIEDASYGYTF
TRBJ1-5 | NA | TRBV19 | NA | TGTGCCAGTAGTATAGTGGGGGGGCCCGCTCAGCCCCAGCATTTT | CASSIVGGPAQPQHF
TRBJ2-1 | NA | TRBV4-3 | NA | TGCGCCAGCAGCCAAGATGAGAGTCGGATCTCCTACAATGAGCAATTCTTC | CASSQDESRISYNEQFF
TRBJ1-2 | NA | TRBV3-1 | many | TGTGCCAGCAGCCAAGGGGTTACGGGTGGCTACACCTTC | CASSQGVTGGYTF
TRBJ2-3 | TRBD1 | TRBV29-1 | NA | TGCAGCGTTTTGGACAGGGGGTCATCAGATACGCAGTATTTT | CSVLDRGSSDTQYF
TRBJ1-6 | NA | TRBV5-1 | many | TGCGCCAGCAGCACGAATAATTCACCCCTCCACTTT | CASSTNNSPLHF
TRBJ2-1 | TRBD2 | TRBV2 | many | TGTGCCAGCAGTGCCCTAGCGGGGGCCACCGGGGGAGGAAATGAGCAGTTCTTC | CASSALAGATGGGNEQFF
TRBJ1-1 | NA | TRBV29-1 | NA | TGCAGCGTTGTCAGGGAGGCCACTGAAGCTTTCTTT | CSVVREATEAFF
TRBJ2-5 | NA | TRBV12-3/TRBV12-4 | many | TGTGCCAGCAGTAGAGACGGGGGGACCCAGTACTTC | CASSRDGGTQYF